Presented here are 26 T cell receptor beta chains from one specimen sequenced in a study of post-analysis software for immune sequencing data. Study conclusions and caveats: Among roughly five TRBV segments more frequent in patients than controls were TRBV5-6, TRBV5-1 and TRBV20-1.

Their specific antigens are unknown. Prepared TCR beta cDNA libraries contained unique molecular identifiers. One entry per CDR3 protein, called by TCRdb with MiXCR from the PCR reads. The sample consists of roughly 800,000 distinct CDR3 sequences, 25% to 30% of them appearing once. What was sequenced was blood. The receptors come from a girl aged 10 to 17 with multiple sclerosis.

This chain connects TRBV6-5 to TRBJ1-6, with D unclear. The CDR3 has 16 amino acids. The germline V gene encodes CDR1 MNHEY and CDR2 SVGAGI. V shed 0 bases and J shed 7 bases, with 13 bases lying between them. For the CDR3, the DNA is TGTGCCAGCAGTTACTCTCTTTGGGCGGACAATTCACCCCTCCACTTT. It specifies CASSYSLWADNSPLHF.

This clonotype is a singleton in its sample. At one of its ends the junction is not consistent with the germline gene, which may arise from a read error. CDR3 nucleotide sequence: TGTGTCAGCATAAGGATGGGACTACCCAATGAGCAGTTCTTC. Protein sequence: CVSIRMGLPNEQFF. The J gene is TRBJ2-1, the V gene TRBV27, with TRBD2 matching over 7 bases. CDR1 and CDR2 (germline): MNHEY, SMNVEV (reference sequence). The CDR3 is 14 amino acids.

This clonotype is a singleton in its sample. The chain uses TRBV4-1 and TRBJ1-1; D is undetermined. V dropped 5 bases and J dropped 5 bases, with 12 bases sitting between them. The CDR3 length is 13 residues. Germline V gene data show CDR1 as MGHRA and CDR2 as YSYEKL. As DNA, the CDR3 is TGCGCCAGCAGCGCCATTTGGGGAACTGAAGCTTTCTTT. Encoded protein: CASSAIWGTEAFF.

This clonotype was counted a few times. This chain uses TRBV20-1 with TRBJ2-3; 8 positions agree with TRBD1. Germline V gives CDR1 DFQATT, CDR2 SNEGSKA (reference sequence). The CDR3 runs 13 residues. The trim removed 4 bases at V and 4 bases at J, leaving 4 bases unmatched. The CDR3 sequence: CSAKRQGPDTQYF. Here the CDR3 DNA reads TGCAGTGCTAAAAGACAGGGGCCAGATACGCAGTATTTT.

This clonotype was seen many times. The chain is built from TRBV20-1 and TRBJ2-7; no firm D call. Germline V gene sequence: CDR1 DFQATT, CDR2 SNEGSKA (reference sequence). The CDR3 length is 13 residues. Trimming shortened V by 1 base and J by 5 bases, and 12 bases separated the two germline ends. DNA of the CDR3: TGCAGTGCTAGAGGCACGTTGGGCGACGAGCAGTACTTC. Amino acid sequence: CSARGTLGDEQYF.

This clonotype was counted a few times. The V call is TRBV24-1, the J call TRBJ2-5, with a weak D call TRBD1 (8 bases). The V end lost 3 bases, the J end lost 1 base, and 20 bases lay between the germline ends. The CDR3 covers 18 residues. The V gene's germline CDR1 is KGHDR and CDR2 SFDVKD. The CDR3 DNA reads as TGTGCCACCAGTGATGGGGGGGAGAAGACAGGGGCCCAAGAGACCCAGTACTTC. Its translation: CATSDGGEKTGAQETQYF.

The V and J genes are TRBV7-9 and TRBJ1-2; D perhaps matches TRBD1 (6 bases). Germline CDR1 reads SEHNR; CDR2 reads FQNEAQ (reference sequence). Between the trimmed V and J ends, which lost 5 bases and 0 bases, there was a span of 19 bases. CDR3 size: 17 residues. The DNA for the CDR3 is TGTGCCAGCAGCCCCTTCGGGGCGGACAGCCCTAACTATGGCTACACCTTC. Translating gives CASSPFGADSPNYGYTF.

The chain carries TRBV10-3 and TRBJ2-3, with TRBD1 as a possible D gene (6 bases). The CDR3 is 14 residues long. CDR1 and CDR2 from the germline V gene are ENHRY and SYGVKD. V lost 6 bases and J 2 bases, leaving 12 bases between the germline ends. CDR3 bases: TGTGCCATCAGCCCGGGACAAGTCACAGATACGCAGTATTTT. Encoded protein: CAISPGQVTDTQYF.

J is TRBJ2-1 and V is TRBV5-1; 9 positions match TRBD2. There are 16 residues in the CDR3. Germline V lookup: CDR1 SGHRS, CDR2 YFSETQ. Unmatched junction bases numbered 9, after V lost 4 bases and J lost 4 bases. The CDR3 DNA reads TGCGCCAGCAGCCCCGATGGCGGGGGGGCGTACAATGAGCAGTTCTTC. It translates to CASSPDGGGAYNEQFF.

This clonotype appeared a few times. This chain links TRBV5-1 with TRBJ1-6; 7 bases are a match to TRBD1. CDR1 and CDR2 from the germline V gene are SGHRS and YFSETQ. The J segment lost 10 bases and the V segment lost 5 bases, leaving 9 bases of the junction unmatched. CDR3 size: 14 residues. The CDR3, as DNA: TGCGCCAGCAGACAACAGGGGTTTGAATCACCCCTCCACTTT. Its translation is CASRQQGFESPLHF.

The V gene is TRBV29-1, the J gene TRBJ1-2; no firm D call. V dropped 3 bases and J dropped 2 bases, with 7 bases sitting between them. Germline V gene lookup returns CDR1 SQVTM and CDR2 ANQGSEA. The CDR3 has 12 amino acids. CDR3 sequence (DNA): TGCAGCGTTGAGGTCGGGAACTATGGCTACACCTTC. Translated: CSVEVGNYGYTF.

The genes are TRBV20-1 and TRBJ1-1, with D perhaps TRBD1 (5 bases). Trimming stripped 5 bases from V and 1 base from J, with 11 bases between. The CDR3 runs to 13 residues. In germline, CDR1 is DFQATT, CDR2 SNEGSKA (reference sequence). The CDR3 reads CSAGWGGNTEAFF. The CDR3 DNA is TGCAGTGCTGGGTGGGGCGGGAACACTGAAGCTTTCTTT.

This sequence joins TRBV6-6 and TRBJ1-4, with D possibly TRBD1 on 6 matching bases. V was shortened by 0 bases and J by 8 bases, with 16 bases between the two germline ends. CDR3 length: 16 residues. CDR1 MNHNY and CDR2 SVGAGI come from the germline V gene (reference sequence). The CDR3 sequence: CASSYSSGAGGEKLFF. CDR3 DNA sequence: TGTGCCAGCAGTTACTCTTCGGGGGCAGGAGGGGAAAAACTGTTTTTT.

V usage is TRBV6-1 and J usage is TRBJ2-7; tentatively, D is TRBD1 or TRBD2 (6 bases each). V was cut by 8 bases and J by 6 bases, with 17 bases left in between. The CDR3 covers 13 residues. CDR1 is MNHNS, CDR2 SASEGT, per germline. The chain's CDR3 is CASGGGILLEQYF. CDR3 nucleotides: TGTGCCAGCGGGGGCGGGATCCTGCTCGAGCAGTACTTC.

Turning to this clonotype: Since a much larger clone is just one base distant, this may be a read error. This chain links TRBV7-6 with TRBJ2-1; 13 bases fit TRBD2. V lost 4 bases and J lost 4; bases outside the gene matches: 1. Germline assignment: CDR1 SGHVS and CDR2 FNYEAQ. The CDR3 has 15 amino acids. The CDR3 protein is CASSWTSGGYNEQFF. The CDR3 DNA sequence: TGTGCCAGCAGCTGGACTAGCGGGGGATACAATGAGCAGTTCTTC.

Details on this clonotype: The junction differs from germline at one of its ends, possibly a read error. This chain links TRBV6-5 with TRBJ1-2; weak D call: TRBD1 (5 bases). The CDR3 sequence is 13 residues long. CDR1 and CDR2 from the germline V gene are MNHEY and SVGAGI. The CDR3 DNA reads TGTGCCAGCACGCGGGGCGCCGACTACGGCTACACCTTC. It yields the protein CASTRGADYGYTF.

This rearrangement joins TRBV7-2 to TRBJ2-4, with D possibly being TRBD1 or TRBD2 (6 bases each). Germline V CDR1 and CDR2: SGHTA, FQGNSA. This CDR3 region has 14 residues. The V end was cut by 1 base, the J end by 9 bases, with 13 bases between. The CDR3 loop reads CASSLGSGAAIQYF. The CDR3 DNA reads as TGTGCCAGCAGCTTAGGGTCGGGGGCCGCCATTCAGTACTTC.

This clonotype has just a few counts. The V call is TRBV6-5, the J call TRBJ1-2, with a tentative D call TRBD1 (5 bases). CDR1 is MNHEY, CDR2 SVGAGI, per germline. The CDR3 loop spans 15 amino acids. The V end was cut by 0 bases, the J end by 4 bases, with 12 bases between. CDR3 coding DNA: TGTGCCAGCAGTTACTCTGGGGGAGAGTCCTATGGCTACACCTTC. Protein sequence: CASSYSGGESYGYTF.

This clonotype appeared a few times. The chain uses TRBV7-6 and TRBJ2-7, with 10 bases aligning to TRBD1. Trimming took 2 bases from V and 0 from J; bases not matched to a gene: 7. The CDR3 has 17 residues. Per the germline V gene, CDR1 is SGHVS and CDR2 is FNYEAQ. For the CDR3, the DNA is TGTGCCAGCAGCTTAAGAGCAGGGACAGGGGTCTCCTACGAGCAGTACTTC. It encodes CASSLRAGTGVSYEQYF.

V usage is TRBV14 and J usage is TRBJ2-3, with TRBD1 matching 7 bases. CDR3 length: 15 amino acids. V lost 3 bases, J lost 5 bases, and 8 bases stayed unmatched. Germline lookup yields CDR1 SGHDN and CDR2 FVKESK. This chain's CDR3 is CASSQLQGTRDTQYF. CDR3 sequence (DNA): TGTGCCAGCAGCCAGTTACAGGGGACACGAGATACGCAGTATTTT.

The chain joins TRBV6-2 or TRBV6-3 to TRBJ1-5; the D gene is possibly TRBD1 (5 bases). Trimming removed 4 bases at V and 5 bases at J, with 15 bases between. Germline-derived CDR1 and CDR2 are MNHEY and SVGEGT. This CDR3 spans 15 amino acids. In nucleotides, the CDR3 is TGTGCCAGCAGTTCCAGGGTCCCGATCGATCAGCCCCAGCATTTT. Translated: CASSSRVPIDQPQHF.

This sequence joins TRBV2 and TRBJ2-7; 10 bases map to TRBD1. The end of the DNA fits TRBJ2-4 better, so the J call may be wrong. The CDR3 sequence is 15 residues long. From germline, CDR1 is SNHLY and CDR2 FYNNEI. The CDR3 protein is CASSLDRGLKNIQYF. The DNA of the CDR3 is TGTGCCAGCAGTCTCGACAGGGGGCTCAAAAACATTCAGTACTTC.

The sample holds a few counts of this clonotype. CDR3 sequence (DNA): TGTGCCAGCAGCTACCTCTCAGGGAATGAGCAGTTCTTC. Its protein product is CASSYLSGNEQFF. The rearrangement links TRBV7-6 to TRBJ2-1, with a tentative D call TRBD1 (5 bases). This CDR3 comprises 13 residues. V dropped 4 bases and J dropped 7 bases, with 11 bases sitting between them. The germline V gene has CDR1 SGHVS and CDR2 FNYEAQ.

This clonotype showed up just a few times. The V and J genes are TRBV14 and TRBJ2-7; TRBD1 or TRBD2 may be the D gene (6 bases each). The J call may be wrong; the DNA end is better matched by TRBJ2-5. The CDR3 loop spans 13 amino acids. Germline-derived CDR1 and CDR2 are SGHDN and FVKESK. CDR3 in DNA: TGTGCCAGCAGTCGGAGGGGGGCAGAGACCCAGTACTTC. Protein: CASSRRGAETQYF.

This clonotype has just a few counts. The rearrangement links TRBV5-1 to TRBJ2-5; D ambiguous. The ends were cut back, 4 bases at V and 1 base at J, with 17 bases in the middle. The CDR3 totals 16 residues. Germline CDR1 SGHRS, CDR2 YFSETQ. The CDR3 coding sequence is TGCGCCAGCAGCCGGGTTGGATCGGTTGTCCAAGAGACCCAGTACTTC. This gives the protein CASSRVGSVVQETQYF.

This clonotype was detected only a few times. This chain uses TRBV5-1 with TRBJ2-3; 7 positions agree with TRBD2. This CDR3 region has 16 residues. V lost 4 bases to trimming and J lost 2 bases; unmatched junction nucleotides: 10. Looked up from germline, CDR1 is SGHRS and CDR2 is YFSETQ. The CDR3 here is CASSTRTRSNTDTQYF. The CDR3 DNA sequence: TGCGCCAGCAGCACGAGGACTAGGAGCAACACAGATACGCAGTATTTT.